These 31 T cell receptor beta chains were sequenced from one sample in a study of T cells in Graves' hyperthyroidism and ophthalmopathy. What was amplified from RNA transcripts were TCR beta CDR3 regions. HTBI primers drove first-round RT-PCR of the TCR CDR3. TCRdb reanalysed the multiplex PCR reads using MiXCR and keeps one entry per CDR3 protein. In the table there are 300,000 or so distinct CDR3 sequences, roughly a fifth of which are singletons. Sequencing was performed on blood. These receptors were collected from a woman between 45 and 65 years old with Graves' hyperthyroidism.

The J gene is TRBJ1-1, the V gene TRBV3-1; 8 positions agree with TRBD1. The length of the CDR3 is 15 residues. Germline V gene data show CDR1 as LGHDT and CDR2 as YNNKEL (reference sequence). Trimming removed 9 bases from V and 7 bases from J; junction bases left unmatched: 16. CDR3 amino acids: CASKARDRTKIEAFF. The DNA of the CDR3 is TGTGCCAGTAAAGCCCGGGACAGGACGAAGATTGAAGCTTTCTTT. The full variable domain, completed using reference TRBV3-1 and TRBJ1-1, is DTAVSQTPKYLVTQMGNDKSIKCEQNLGHDTMYWYKQDSKKFLKIMFSYNNKELIINETVPNRFSPKSPDKAHLNLHINSLELGDSAVYFCASKARDRTKIEAFFGQGTRLTVV.

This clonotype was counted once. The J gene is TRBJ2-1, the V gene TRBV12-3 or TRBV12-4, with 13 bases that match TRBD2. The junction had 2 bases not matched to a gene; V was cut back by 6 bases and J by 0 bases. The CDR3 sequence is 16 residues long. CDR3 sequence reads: CASSGTSGDSYNEQFF. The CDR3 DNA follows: TGTGCCAGCAGCGGGACTAGCGGGGACTCCTACAATGAGCAGTTCTTC.

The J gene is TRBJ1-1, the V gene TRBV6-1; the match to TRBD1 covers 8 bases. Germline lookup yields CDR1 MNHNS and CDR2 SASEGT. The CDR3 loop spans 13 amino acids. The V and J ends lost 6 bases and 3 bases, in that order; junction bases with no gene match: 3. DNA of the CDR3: TGTGCCAGCAGAGAGACAGGGGACACTGAAGCTTTCTTT. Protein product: CASRETGDTEAFF.

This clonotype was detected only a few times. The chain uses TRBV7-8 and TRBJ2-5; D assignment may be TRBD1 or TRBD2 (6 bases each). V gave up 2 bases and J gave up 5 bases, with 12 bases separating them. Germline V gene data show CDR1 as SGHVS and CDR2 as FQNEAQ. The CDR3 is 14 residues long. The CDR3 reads CASSLKRRGETQYF. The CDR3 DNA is TGTGCCAGCAGCTTAAAACGGAGGGGGGAGACCCAGTACTTC.

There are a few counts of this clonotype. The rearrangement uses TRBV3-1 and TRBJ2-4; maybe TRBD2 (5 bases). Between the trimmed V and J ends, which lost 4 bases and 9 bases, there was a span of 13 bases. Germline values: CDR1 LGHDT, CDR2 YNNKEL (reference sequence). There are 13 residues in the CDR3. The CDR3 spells CASSPFREGIQYF. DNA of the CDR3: TGTGCCAGCAGCCCCTTCCGAGAGGGCATTCAGTACTTC.

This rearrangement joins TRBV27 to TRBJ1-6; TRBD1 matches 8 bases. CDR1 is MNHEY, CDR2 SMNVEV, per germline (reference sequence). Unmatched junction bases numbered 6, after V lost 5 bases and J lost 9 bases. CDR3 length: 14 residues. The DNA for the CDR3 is TGTGCCAGCAGTAGACAGGGGAAATTTTCACCCCTCCACTTT. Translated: CASSRQGKFSPLHF.

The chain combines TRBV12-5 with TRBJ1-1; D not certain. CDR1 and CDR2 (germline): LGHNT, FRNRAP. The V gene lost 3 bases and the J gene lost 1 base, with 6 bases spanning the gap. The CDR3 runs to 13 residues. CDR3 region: CASGLTSNTEAFF. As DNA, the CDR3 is TGTGCTAGTGGTTTAACCTCGAACACTGAAGCTTTCTTT.

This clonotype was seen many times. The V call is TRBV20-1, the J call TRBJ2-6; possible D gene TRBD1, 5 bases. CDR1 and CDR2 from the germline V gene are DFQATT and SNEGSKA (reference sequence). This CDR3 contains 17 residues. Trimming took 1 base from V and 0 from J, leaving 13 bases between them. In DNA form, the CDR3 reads TGCAGTGCTAGAGCAACAGGACGACTCTCTGGGGCCAACGTCCTGACTTTC. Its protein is CSARATGRLSGANVLTF.

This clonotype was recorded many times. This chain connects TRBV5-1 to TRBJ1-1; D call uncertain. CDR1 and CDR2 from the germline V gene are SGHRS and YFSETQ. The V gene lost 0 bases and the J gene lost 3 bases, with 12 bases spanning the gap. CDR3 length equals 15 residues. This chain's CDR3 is CASSLEGDFYTEAFF. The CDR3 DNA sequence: TGCGCCAGCAGCTTGGAAGGAGATTTCTACACTGAAGCTTTCTTT.

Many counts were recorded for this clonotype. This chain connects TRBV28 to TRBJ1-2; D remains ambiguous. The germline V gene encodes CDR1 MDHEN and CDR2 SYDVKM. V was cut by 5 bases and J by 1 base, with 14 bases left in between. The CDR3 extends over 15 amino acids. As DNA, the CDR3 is TGTGCCAGCAGTCCTCAGGACTACTATAACTATGGCTACACCTTC. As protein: CASSPQDYYNYGYTF.

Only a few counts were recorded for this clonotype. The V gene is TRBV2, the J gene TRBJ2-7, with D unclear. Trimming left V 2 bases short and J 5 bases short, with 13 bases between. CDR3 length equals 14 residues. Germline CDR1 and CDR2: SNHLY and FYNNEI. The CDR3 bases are TGTGCCAGCAGTGAAAGGGTTTCTAACCACGAGCAGTACTTC. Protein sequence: CASSERVSNHEQYF.

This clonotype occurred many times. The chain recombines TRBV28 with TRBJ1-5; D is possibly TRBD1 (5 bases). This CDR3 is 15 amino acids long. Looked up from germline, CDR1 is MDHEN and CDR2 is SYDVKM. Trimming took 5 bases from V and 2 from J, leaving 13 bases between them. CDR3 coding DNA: TGTGCCAGCAGTCCCGGGACGCTCGGCAATCAGCCCCAGCATTTT. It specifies CASSPGTLGNQPQHF.

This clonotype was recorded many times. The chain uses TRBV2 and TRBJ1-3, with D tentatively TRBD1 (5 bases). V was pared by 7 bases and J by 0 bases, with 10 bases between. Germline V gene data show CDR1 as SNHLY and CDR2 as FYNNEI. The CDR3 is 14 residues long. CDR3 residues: CASKEGSSGNTIYF. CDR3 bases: TGTGCCAGCAAGGAGGGGAGCTCTGGAAACACCATATATTTT.

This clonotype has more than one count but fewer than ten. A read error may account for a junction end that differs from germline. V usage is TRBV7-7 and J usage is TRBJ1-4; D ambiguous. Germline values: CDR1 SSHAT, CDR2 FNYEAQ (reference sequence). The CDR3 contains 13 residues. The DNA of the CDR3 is TGTGCTAGCAGCTTGGGTCCGGGTGAAAAACTGTTTTTT. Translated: CASSLGPGEKLFF.

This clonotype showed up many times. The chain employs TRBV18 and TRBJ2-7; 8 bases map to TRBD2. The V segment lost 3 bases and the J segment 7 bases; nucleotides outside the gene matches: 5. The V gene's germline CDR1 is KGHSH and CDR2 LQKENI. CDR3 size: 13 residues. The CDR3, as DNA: TGTGCCAGCTCACCGACTAGCGTGGGGGAGCAGTACTTC. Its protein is CASSPTSVGEQYF.

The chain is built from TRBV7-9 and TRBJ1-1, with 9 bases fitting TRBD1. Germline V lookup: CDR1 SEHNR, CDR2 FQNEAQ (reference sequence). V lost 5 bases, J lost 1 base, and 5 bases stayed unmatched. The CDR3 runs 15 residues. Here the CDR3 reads CASSATGGANTEAFF. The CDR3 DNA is TGTGCCAGCAGCGCAACAGGGGGCGCGAACACTGAAGCTTTCTTT. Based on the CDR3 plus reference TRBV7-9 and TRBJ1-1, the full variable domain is DTGVSQNPRHKITKRGQNVTFRCDPISEHNRLYWYRQTLGQGPEFLTYFQNEAQLEKSRLLSDRFSAERPKGSFSTLEIQRTEQGDSAMYLCASSATGGANTEAFFGQGTRLTVV.

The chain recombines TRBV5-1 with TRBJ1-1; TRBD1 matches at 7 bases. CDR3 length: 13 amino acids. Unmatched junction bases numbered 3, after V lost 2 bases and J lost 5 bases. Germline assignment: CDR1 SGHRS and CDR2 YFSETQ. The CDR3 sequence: CASSFTQGTEAFF. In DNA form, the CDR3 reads TGCGCCAGCAGCTTTACACAGGGGACTGAAGCTTTCTTT.

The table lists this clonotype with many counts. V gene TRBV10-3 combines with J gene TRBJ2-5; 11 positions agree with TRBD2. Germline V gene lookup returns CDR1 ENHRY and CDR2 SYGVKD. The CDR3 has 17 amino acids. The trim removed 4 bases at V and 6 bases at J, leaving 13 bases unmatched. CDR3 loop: CAISGGTSGTNGQTQYF. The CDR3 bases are TGTGCCATCAGTGGCGGGACTAGCGGAACCAATGGCCAGACCCAGTACTTC.

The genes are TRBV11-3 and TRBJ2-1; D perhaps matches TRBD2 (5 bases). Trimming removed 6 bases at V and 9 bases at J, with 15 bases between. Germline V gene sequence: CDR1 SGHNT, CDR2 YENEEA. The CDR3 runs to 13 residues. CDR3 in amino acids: CASSSTDFSEQFF. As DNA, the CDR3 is TGTGCCAGCAGTAGCACGGACTTCAGTGAGCAGTTCTTC.

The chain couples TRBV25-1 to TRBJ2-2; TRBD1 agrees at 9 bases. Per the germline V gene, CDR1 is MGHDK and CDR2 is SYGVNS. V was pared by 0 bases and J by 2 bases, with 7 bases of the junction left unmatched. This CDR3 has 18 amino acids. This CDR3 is CASSEYYGTGINTGELFF. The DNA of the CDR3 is TGTGCCAGCAGTGAATATTATGGGACAGGGATAAACACCGGGGAGCTGTTTTTT.

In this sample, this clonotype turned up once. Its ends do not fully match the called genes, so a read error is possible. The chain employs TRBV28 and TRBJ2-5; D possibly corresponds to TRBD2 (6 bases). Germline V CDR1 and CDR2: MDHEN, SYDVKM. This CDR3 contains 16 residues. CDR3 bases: TGTGCCAGCAGTTTCCGAGGCGGGGCGAACCAAGAGACCCAGCACTTC. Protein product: CASSFRGGANQETQHF.

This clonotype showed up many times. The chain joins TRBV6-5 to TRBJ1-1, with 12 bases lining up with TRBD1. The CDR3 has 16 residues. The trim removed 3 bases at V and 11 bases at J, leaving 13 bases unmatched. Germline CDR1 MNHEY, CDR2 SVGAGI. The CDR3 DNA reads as TGTGCCAGCAGTTATGGGACAGGGGGCTCGGGAGATGACGCTTTCTTT. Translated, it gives CASSYGTGGSGDDAFF.

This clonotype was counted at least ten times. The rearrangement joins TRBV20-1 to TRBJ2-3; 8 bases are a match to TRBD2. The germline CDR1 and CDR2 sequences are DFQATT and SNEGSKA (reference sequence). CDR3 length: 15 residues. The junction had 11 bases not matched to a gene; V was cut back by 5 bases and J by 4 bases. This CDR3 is CSADHAGGPSDTQYF. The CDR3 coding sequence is TGCAGTGCTGACCATGCGGGGGGACCCTCAGATACGCAGTATTTT.

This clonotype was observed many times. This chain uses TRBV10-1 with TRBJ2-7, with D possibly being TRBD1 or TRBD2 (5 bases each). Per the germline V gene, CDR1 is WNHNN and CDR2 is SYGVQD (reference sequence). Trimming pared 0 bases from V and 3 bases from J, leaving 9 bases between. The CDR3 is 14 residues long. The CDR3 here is CASSESRDRYEQYF. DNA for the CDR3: TGCGCCAGCAGTGAGTCCCGGGACCGCTACGAGCAGTACTTC.

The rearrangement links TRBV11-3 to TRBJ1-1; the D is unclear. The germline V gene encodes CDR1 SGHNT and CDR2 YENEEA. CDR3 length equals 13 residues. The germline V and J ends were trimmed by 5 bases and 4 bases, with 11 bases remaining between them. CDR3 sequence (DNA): TGTGCCAGCAGCCGATCCGAAACCACTGAAGCTTTCTTT. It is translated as CASSRSETTEAFF.

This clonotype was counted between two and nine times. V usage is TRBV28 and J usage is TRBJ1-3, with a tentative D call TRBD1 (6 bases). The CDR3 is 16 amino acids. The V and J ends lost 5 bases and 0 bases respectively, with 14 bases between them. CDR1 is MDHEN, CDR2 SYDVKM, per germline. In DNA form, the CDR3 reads TGTGCCAGCAGTCTGGGGGGGGCGCACTCTGGAAACACCATATATTTT. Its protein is CASSLGGAHSGNTIYF.

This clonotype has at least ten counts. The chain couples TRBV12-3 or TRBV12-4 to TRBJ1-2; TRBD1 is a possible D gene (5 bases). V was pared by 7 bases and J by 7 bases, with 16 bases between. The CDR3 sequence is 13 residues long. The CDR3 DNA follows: TGTGCCAGCACCGAGGGGTCCGTTCCTGGCTACACCTTC. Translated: CASTEGSVPGYTF.

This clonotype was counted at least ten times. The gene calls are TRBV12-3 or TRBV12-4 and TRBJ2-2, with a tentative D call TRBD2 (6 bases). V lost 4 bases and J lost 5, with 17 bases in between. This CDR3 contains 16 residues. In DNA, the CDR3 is TGTGCCAGCAGTTCGCGGAGGGGCAGTGGTACCGGGGAGCTGTTTTTT. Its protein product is CASSSRRGSGTGELFF.

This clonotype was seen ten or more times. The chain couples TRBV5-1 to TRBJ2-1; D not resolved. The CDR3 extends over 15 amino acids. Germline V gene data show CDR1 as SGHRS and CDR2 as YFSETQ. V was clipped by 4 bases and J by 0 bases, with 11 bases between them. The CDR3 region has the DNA TGCGCCAGCAGCACCTGGACGGACTCCTACAATGAGCAGTTCTTC. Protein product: CASSTWTDSYNEQFF.

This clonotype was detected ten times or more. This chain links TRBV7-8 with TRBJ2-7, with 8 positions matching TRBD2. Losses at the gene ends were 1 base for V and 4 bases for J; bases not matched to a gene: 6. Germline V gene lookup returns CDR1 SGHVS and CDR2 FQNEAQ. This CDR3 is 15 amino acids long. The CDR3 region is CASSLEPGRVYEQYF. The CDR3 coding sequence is TGTGCCAGCAGCTTAGAACCCGGGAGGGTATACGAGCAGTACTTC.

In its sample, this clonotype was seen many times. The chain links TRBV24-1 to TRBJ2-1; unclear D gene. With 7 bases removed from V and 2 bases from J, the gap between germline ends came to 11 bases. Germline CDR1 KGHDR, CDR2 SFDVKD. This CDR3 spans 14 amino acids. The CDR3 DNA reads TGTGCCACCAGCCTATCCCCTACCTACAATGAGCAGTTCTTC. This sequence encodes CATSLSPTYNEQFF.